The text below deals with one T cell receptor (beta chain). This entry belongs to a study of human versus mouse CDR3 diversity and MHC coevolution. V shed 5 bases, J shed 2 bases, and the junction held 6 bases outside the gene matches. CDR1 is SEHNR, CDR2 FQNEAQ, per germline (reference sequence). The CDR3 sequence is 14 residues long. Generated by immunoSEQ multiplex PCR, the TCRdb table keeps only in-frame clones and is missing some. The profile shows tens of thousands of clones, approximately 94% of them singletons. The clonotype comes from a person aged 55 to 75 in good health. V usage is TRBV7-9 and J usage is TRBJ2-7; TRBD1 agrees at 7 bases. Material for sequencing was naive CD4+ T cells from blood. Subset given: CD45RO-negative CD62L-positive naive CD4 T cells. The CDR3 coding sequence is TGTGCCAGCAGCCGCTCCGGGACAGCCTACGAGCAGTACTTC. Translation: CASSRSGTAYEQYF.